Below, 29 T cell receptor beta chains from the same sample are listed, as sequenced in a study of TIL therapy for anti-PD-1-resistant metastatic lung cancer. The time point is: pre-treatment sample, taken before nivolumab and TIL therapy. Most excised metastases sampled were pleural nodules or supraclavicular lymph nodes. The libraries were made with immunoSEQ v3. Method: immunoSEQ multiplex PCR; TCRdb's copy keeps in-frame clones and lacks some. The profile shows about 100,000 clones, roughly two thirds of them singletons. The sequencing used tumor tissue, collected at baseline. The receptors shown here come from a person between 25 and 79 years old with non-small cell lung cancer.

The chain joins TRBV28 to TRBJ2-7; TRBD2 might be the D (5 bases). Trimming left V 10 bases short and J 2 bases short, with 15 bases between. The CDR3 consists of 13 residues. Germline V gene sequence: CDR1 MDHEN, CDR2 SYDVKM. The CDR3 sequence: CATSRGLTYEQYF. Here the CDR3 DNA reads TGTGCCACCAGCCGGGGTTTGACCTACGAGCAGTACTTC.

The chain employs TRBV15 and TRBJ2-5; TRBD1 matches at 7 bases. The CDR3 covers 15 residues. The junction had 3 bases not matched to a gene; V was cut back by 0 bases and J by 2 bases. Germline CDR1 and CDR2: LNHNV and YYDKDF (reference sequence). The CDR3 is CATSRDRGQQETQYF. The DNA of the CDR3 is TGTGCCACCAGCAGAGATAGGGGACAGCAAGAGACCCAGTACTTC.

The rearrangement joins TRBV28 to TRBJ1-5, with 8 bases matching TRBD1. The germline V gene encodes CDR1 MDHEN and CDR2 SYDVKM. This CDR3 spans 15 amino acids. Trimming removed 4 bases from V and 2 bases from J; junction bases left unmatched: 4. Written as DNA, the CDR3 is TGTGCCAGCAGTTCGCAACAGGGGGGCAATCAGCCCCAGCATTTT. The encoded protein is CASSSQQGGNQPQHF.

This clone is medium-sized. This chain joins TRBV6-2 or TRBV6-3 and TRBJ2-7; D remains unclear. Germline V gene lookup returns CDR1 MNHEY and CDR2 SVGEGT. Between the trimmed V and J ends, which lost 0 bases and 7 bases, there was a span of 4 bases. The CDR3 runs 11 residues. Here the CDR3 reads CASSYSWEQYF. CDR3 nucleotides: TGTGCCAGCAGTTACTCTTGGGAGCAGTACTTC.

V usage is TRBV28 and J usage is TRBJ1-6, with TRBD1 matching over 7 bases. The length of the CDR3 is 13 residues. Looked up from germline, CDR1 is MDHEN and CDR2 is SYDVKM. V was clipped by 10 bases and J by 3 bases; unmatched bases: 3. The CDR3 DNA sequence: TGTGCCACTAGACAGGGCTATAATTCACCCCTCCACTTT. This gives the protein CATRQGYNSPLHF.

V usage is TRBV23-1 and J usage is TRBJ2-1; D not resolved. TRBV23-1 is sorted into the ORF group, with uncertain function. V lost 0 bases, J lost 10 bases, and 4 bases lay in between. CDR3 length: 11 residues. For the CDR3, the DNA is TGCGCCAGCAGTCAATCCCCGGAGCAGTTCTTC. Residues: CASSQSPEQFF.

The CDR3 spells CASSQDKWGEQFF. CDR3 DNA: TGCGCCAGCAGCCAAGATAAGTGGGGCGAGCAGTTCTTC. This sequence joins TRBV4-3 and TRBJ2-1; maybe TRBD1 (5 bases). The germline V and J ends were trimmed by 0 bases and 10 bases, with 10 bases remaining between them. The germline V gene has CDR1 LGHNA and CDR2 YSLEER. This CDR3 is 13 amino acids long.

This chain connects TRBV21-1 to TRBJ1-5. TRBV21-1 is assigned pseudogene status. CDR3 length equals 18 residues. In DNA form, the CDR3 reads TGTGCCAGCAGCTCCGTTAGCGGAAACAGACTTAGCAATCAGCCCCAGCATTTT. This codes for CASSSVSGNRLSNQPQHF.

This clone turned up a few times. This sequence joins TRBV4-2 and TRBJ2-6; 10 nucleotides align to TRBD1. Germline V CDR1 and CDR2: LGHNA, YNFKEQ. V lost 4 bases to trimming and J lost 1 base; unmatched junction nucleotides: 10. There are 19 residues in the CDR3. The CDR3 spells CASSPRDRGGRSGANVLTF. In DNA, the CDR3 is TGTGCCAGCAGCCCCCGGGACAGGGGAGGGCGTTCTGGGGCCAACGTCCTGACTTTC.

As regards this clone: This could be a read error, since a much larger clone is one nucleotide away. The chain joins TRBV27 to TRBJ2-7; possible D gene TRBD1, 6 bases. The CDR3 spans 14 residues. Trimming shortened V by 0 bases and J by 2 bases, and 8 bases separated the two germline ends. CDR1 is MNHEY, CDR2 SMNVEV, per germline (reference sequence). The CDR3 coding sequence is TGTGCCAGCAGTTTATCTGCAGGGGCCTACGAGCAGTACTTC. Encoded protein: CASSLSAGAYEQYF.

The gene calls are TRBV7-3 and TRBJ1-2; D gene unclear. V was clipped by 5 bases and J by 7 bases, with 14 bases between them. The CDR3 extends over 13 amino acids. The V gene's germline CDR1 is SGHTA and CDR2 FQGTGA. Here the CDR3 DNA reads TGTGCCAGCAGCCAGATTCTCGGTGTTGGCTACACCTTC. Translation gives CASSQILGVGYTF.

The V gene is TRBV4-3, the J gene TRBJ1-4; D is unclear. V dropped 4 bases and J dropped 0 bases, with 9 bases sitting between them. From germline, CDR1 is LGHNA and CDR2 YSLEER. This CDR3 region has 15 residues. CDR3: CASSRRAATNEKLFF. CDR3 sequence (DNA): TGCGCCAGCAGCCGACGTGCTGCAACTAATGAAAAACTGTTTTTT.

V and J are TRBV7-9 and TRBJ2-1, with a tentative D call TRBD2 (5 bases). Per germline, CDR1 SEHNR and CDR2 FQNEAQ (reference sequence). Trimming took 2 bases from V and 0 from J, leaving 14 bases between them. This CDR3 is built from 17 residues. The CDR3 here is CASSLQHGVSSYNEQFF. The DNA of the CDR3 is TGTGCCAGCAGCTTACAACACGGGGTGAGCTCCTACAATGAGCAGTTCTTC. Based on the CDR3 plus reference TRBV7-9 and TRBJ2-1, the full variable domain is DTGVSQNPRHKITKRGQNVTFRCDPISEHNRLYWYRQTLGQGPEFLTYFQNEAQLEKSRLLSDRFSAERPKGSFSTLEIQRTEQGDSAMYLCASSLQHGVSSYNEQFFGPGTRLTVL.

The chain couples TRBV3-1 (or the pseudogene TRBV3-2) to TRBJ2-5, with no clear D. Germline V lookup: CDR1 LGHDT, CDR2 YNNKEL (reference sequence). V lost 0 bases, J lost 13 bases, and 9 bases lay in between. The CDR3 is made up of 11 amino acids. In DNA, the CDR3 is TGTGCCAGCAGCCAAGAACACAGCCGGTACTTC. The encoded protein is CASSQEHSRYF.

The gene calls are TRBV27 and TRBJ2-7; TRBD1 matches at 7 bases. There are 15 residues in the CDR3. Germline V gene sequence: CDR1 MNHEY, CDR2 SMNVEV (reference sequence). Trimming cost V 3 bases and J 6 bases; bases outside gene matches: 11. DNA of the CDR3: TGTGCCAGCAGTTTTGGAAGGACAGGAGTTTCCGAGCAGTACTTC. It yields the protein CASSFGRTGVSEQYF.

This chain connects TRBV20-1 to TRBJ2-5, with D possibly TRBD2 on 5 matching bases. CDR1 is DFQATT and CDR2 is SNEGSKA in the germline V gene (reference sequence). The CDR3 has 13 amino acids. Trimming left V 3 bases short and J 4 bases short, with 12 bases between. This CDR3 is CSASKVAGETQYF. The CDR3 coding sequence is TGCAGTGCTAGTAAGGTGGCGGGAGAGACCCAGTACTTC.

DNA of the CDR3: TGTGCCATTCGTCCGGGACAGGGATACAATGAGCAGTTCTTC. The encoded protein is CAIRPGQGYNEQFF. This chain uses TRBV6-5 with TRBJ2-1, with 9 nucleotides matching TRBD1. CDR1 MNHEY and CDR2 SVGAGI come from the germline V gene. The CDR3 length is 14 residues. The V gene end was trimmed by 10 bases and the J gene end by 4 bases; junction bases not matched to a gene: 8.

The chain couples TRBV5-4 to TRBJ2-7; 12 bases are a match to TRBD2. V was pared by 3 bases and J by 2 bases, with 15 bases of the junction left unmatched. The CDR3 loop spans 19 amino acids. The germline CDR1 and CDR2 sequences are SGHNT and YYREEE (reference sequence). CDR3 sequence (DNA): TGTGCCAGCAGCTCCTTCCCTCCGGTGCCTAGCGGGAGGGCCTACGAGCAGTACTTC. Its protein product is CASSSFPPVPSGRAYEQYF.

The V gene is TRBV29-1, the J gene TRBJ2-7; D gene ambiguous. Germline V CDR1 and CDR2: SQVTM, ANQGSEA. The CDR3 has 13 residues. V shed 8 bases and J shed 6 bases, with 20 bases lying between them. In DNA, the CDR3 is TGCAGCTGCGGAGATACCTCCGTGGGCGAGCAGTACTTC. As protein: CSCGDTSVGEQYF.

V is TRBV6-5 and J is TRBJ1-2, with 9 positions matching TRBD1. The CDR3 covers 13 residues. CDR1 and CDR2 from the germline V gene are MNHEY and SVGAGI. Trimming took 7 bases from V and 4 from J; bases not matched to a gene: 4. For the CDR3, the DNA is TGTGCCAGCACCCCGGGACAGGGCTATGGCTACACCTTC. Translation: CASTPGQGYGYTF.

This clone was seen repeatedly, ten times or more. The V gene is TRBV6-5, the J gene TRBJ2-1; TRBD1 matches at 7 bases. J lost 4 bases, V lost 6 bases, and 9 bases had no gene match. The CDR3 has 15 residues. CDR1 MNHEY and CDR2 SVGAGI come from the germline V gene. DNA of the CDR3: TGTGCCAGCAGCCGAACGGGACAGACGTACAATGAGCAGTTCTTC. Its translation is CASSRTGQTYNEQFF.

This clone was seen repeatedly, ten times or more. The rearrangement joins TRBV29-1 to TRBJ1-2, with unresolved D. This CDR3 region has 12 residues. CDR1 and CDR2 (germline): SQVTM, ANQGSEA. V was shortened by 6 bases and J by 1 base, with 9 bases between the two germline ends. The chain's CDR3 is CSVGRHNYGYTF. CDR3 DNA sequence: TGCAGCGTGGGCAGGCATAACTATGGCTACACCTTC. The full variable domain, in which reference TRBV29-1 and TRBJ1-2 provide the parts outside the CDR3, is SAVISQKPSRDICQRGTSLTIQCQVDSQVTMMFWYRQQPGQSLTLIATANQGSEATYESGFVIDKFPISRPNLTFSTLTVSNMSPEDSSIYLCSVGRHNYGYTFGSGTRLTVV.

V gene TRBV5-6 combines with J gene TRBJ2-2, with D perhaps matching TRBD1 (5 bases). Germline lookup yields CDR1 SGHDT and CDR2 YYEEEE. CDR3 length: 16 amino acids. Deletions cut 4 bases from V and 0 bases from J, with 13 bases between. The CDR3 DNA reads as TGTGCCAGCAGCCTCACAGGATTCACGAACACCGGGGAGCTGTTTTTT. Amino acids: CASSLTGFTNTGELFF.

In nucleotides, the CDR3 is TGTGCCAGCAGTGAAGGGACAGCCGAGCTGGATACGCAGTATTTT. Its translation: CASSEGTAELDTQYF. The chain has TRBV2 and TRBJ2-3; D may be TRBD1 (6 bases). In germline, CDR1 is SNHLY, CDR2 FYNNEI. V lost 1 base and J lost 6, with 14 bases in between. The CDR3 sequence is 15 residues long. Full variable domain (rest looked up from reference TRBV2 and TRBJ2-3): EPEVTQTPSHQVTQMGQEVILRCVPISNHLYFYWYRQILGQKVEFLVSFYNNEISEKSEIFDDQFSVERPDGSNFTLKIRSTKLEDSAMYFCASSEGTAELDTQYFGPGTRLTVL.

The CDR3, as DNA: TGTGCCAGCAGTTTAAGTCCTAACAATGAGCAGTTCTTC. It translates to CASSLSPNNEQFF. The J gene is TRBJ2-1, the V gene TRBV12-3 or TRBV12-4, with unresolved D. V gave up 2 bases and J gave up 5 bases, with 7 bases separating them. The CDR3 is made up of 13 amino acids.

The chain employs TRBV6-5 and TRBJ2-1; TRBD1 agrees at 9 bases. V was clipped by 6 bases and J by 10 bases; unmatched bases: 7. The germline V gene encodes CDR1 MNHEY and CDR2 SVGAGI. The CDR3 runs to 13 residues. The chain's CDR3 is CASRLTGGGEQFF. For the CDR3, the DNA is TGTGCCAGCAGACTCACAGGGGGCGGCGAGCAGTTCTTC.

The chain is built from TRBV6-2 or TRBV6-3 and TRBJ2-7; TRBD2 matches 11 bases. From germline, CDR1 is MNHEY and CDR2 SVGEGT. This CDR3 is built from 17 residues. V lost 5 bases to trimming and J lost 6 bases; unmatched junction nucleotides: 15. CDR3 coding DNA: TGTGCCAGCAGTGTGTTTGGACTAGCGGGTGCCGTCAGCGAGCAGTACTTC. This encodes CASSVFGLAGAVSEQYF.

The genes are TRBV6-5 and TRBJ1-1, with D perhaps TRBD1 (5 bases). The V end lost 7 bases, the J end lost 1 base, and 10 bases lay between the germline ends. Germline CDR1 is MNHEY and CDR2 is SVGAGI. CDR3 size: 13 residues. DNA for the CDR3: TGTGCCAGCACTAGCGGACAGAACACTGAAGCTTTCTTT. Translated: CASTSGQNTEAFF.

This clone occurred a few times. This chain links TRBV30 with TRBJ1-6; TRBD1 agrees at 9 bases. Germline CDR1 and CDR2: GTSNPN and SVGIG (reference sequence). This CDR3 is built from 13 residues. V was pared by 5 bases and J by 8 bases, with 4 bases of the junction left unmatched. The CDR3 sequence: CAWARQGDSPLHF. The CDR3 region has the DNA TGTGCCTGGGCTCGACAGGGGGATTCACCCCTCCACTTT.